One sample yielded the 30 T cell receptor beta chains listed below, sequenced in a study of human T cells and chemical hapten exposure (dated by TCRdb to the early 2020s). Library construction relied on RACE. Data came from a NextSeq 500. TCRdb trimmed the raw reads at Q25, called clones with MiXCR and kept productive beta chains. Rows matching on CDR3 protein sequence are summarized as one entry with the most common DNA and genes. In all, the sample holds 340,000 or so distinct CDR3 sequences, and around 7% of those were seen once. The ten biggest clones cover more than 7% of the sample. According to the study, the label for this sample's time point signals: patch test 1, 2 weeks after DPC sensitization. In light of the paper, this sample's treatment or condition label describes: therapeutic diphenylcyclopropenone sensitization with weekly scalp DPC. Sample: whole blood, taken in connection with sensitization to the hapten diphenylcyclopropenone (DPC). All receptors derive from a woman aged 18-30 years with alopecia areata. Some clones in this sample may be carry-over from other donors' samples.

In its sample, this clonotype was seen a few times. The chain links TRBV6-1 to TRBJ2-7, with D possibly being TRBD1 (6 bases). Germline values: CDR1 MNHNS, CDR2 SASEGT. There are 18 residues in the CDR3. Trimming left V 5 bases short and J 2 bases short, with 25 bases between. CDR3 loop: CASSPGLVWGLRTYEQYF. DNA of the CDR3: TGTGCCAGCAGTCCCGGATTGGTTTGGGGGCTAAGAACCTACGAGCAGTACTTC.

This sequence joins TRBV20-1 and TRBJ2-1, with 10 bases fitting TRBD2. The CDR3 consists of 15 residues. The trim removed 5 bases at V and 5 bases at J, leaving 9 bases unmatched. The germline CDR1 and CDR2 sequences are DFQATT and SNEGSKA (reference sequence). Here the CDR3 reads CSARTTSGENNEQFF. As DNA, the CDR3 is TGCAGTGCTCGGACCACTAGCGGGGAGAACAATGAGCAGTTCTTC.

This clonotype was found many times. The rearrangement joins TRBV28 to TRBJ2-6; D not resolved. V was pared by 4 bases and J by 0 bases, with 7 bases between. CDR1 and CDR2 (germline): MDHEN, SYDVKM. The CDR3 totals 15 residues. CDR3 sequence: CASSSQVSGANVLTF. In DNA, the CDR3 is TGTGCCAGCAGTTCTCAGGTCTCTGGGGCCAACGTCCTGACTTTC.

Ten or more counts support this clonotype. The chain recombines TRBV6-6 with TRBJ2-1; D may be TRBD2 (7 bases). The germline V gene encodes CDR1 MNHNY and CDR2 SVGAGI (reference sequence). The V gene lost 2 bases and the J gene lost 4 bases, with 15 bases spanning the gap. CDR3 size: 16 residues. CDR3 sequence reads: CASSYGQGGAYNEQFF. CDR3 bases: TGTGCCAGCAGTTACGGTCAAGGGGGGGCGTACAATGAGCAGTTCTTC.

This clonotype was seen a handful of times. V and J are TRBV28 and TRBJ2-3; D remains ambiguous. CDR1 is MDHEN and CDR2 is SYDVKM in the germline V gene. Trimming pared 5 bases from V and 11 bases from J, leaving 20 bases between. The CDR3 runs 14 residues. This chain's CDR3 is CASSPHTALIKQYF. The CDR3 coding sequence is TGTGCCAGCAGTCCCCACACAGCCCTGATTAAGCAGTATTTT.

This clonotype showed up just a few times. The chain uses TRBV6-6 and TRBJ1-2; 10 bases map to TRBD1. This CDR3 has 15 amino acids. The germline CDR1 and CDR2 sequences are MNHNY and SVGAGI (reference sequence). Trimming at V came to 2 bases and at J to 7 bases, leaving 7 bases not matched to a gene. The CDR3 coding sequence is TGTGCCAGCAGTTACGAGGGGACAGGGGCGAGTGGCTACACCTTC. Amino acids: CASSYEGTGASGYTF.

V usage is TRBV12-3 or TRBV12-4 and J usage is TRBJ1-2, with D possibly matching TRBD1 (6 bases). The CDR3 is made up of 13 amino acids. V lost 6 bases, J lost 2 bases, and 10 bases lay in between. The CDR3, as DNA: TGTGCCAGCAGCGCTCAGGGGAACTATGGCTACACCTTC. It encodes CASSAQGNYGYTF.

This clonotype was seen ten or more times. Here the CDR3 reads CASSRMAGANVLTF. The CDR3, as DNA: TGTGCCAGCAGTCGCATGGCGGGGGCCAACGTCCTGACTTTC. The chain uses TRBV12-3 or TRBV12-4 and TRBJ2-6; D remains unclear. The V end lost 5 bases, the J end lost 4 bases, and 9 bases lay between the germline ends. The CDR3 contains 14 residues.

This clonotype was observed a handful of times. The chain links TRBV20-1 to TRBJ2-3, with TRBD2 identical over 10 bases. The CDR3 covers 14 residues. V trimming: 2 bases; J trimming: 2 bases; junction bases outside the gene matches: 1. Germline V lookup: CDR1 DFQATT, CDR2 SNEGSKA (reference sequence). The CDR3, as DNA: TGCAGTGCTAGACTAGCGGGGGTCACAGATACGCAGTATTTT. Residues: CSARLAGVTDTQYF.

This clonotype was detected a few times. V and J are TRBV20-1 and TRBJ1-1; D ambiguous. Germline-derived CDR1 and CDR2 are DFQATT and SNEGSKA (reference sequence). The CDR3 contains 14 residues. V was clipped by 3 bases and J by 1 base, with 12 bases between them. DNA of the CDR3: TGCAGTGCTAGTCCAATAGCCCGGAACACTGAAGCTTTCTTT. This gives the protein CSASPIARNTEAFF.

The sample holds many counts of this clonotype. The CDR3 DNA reads TGTGCCAGCAGGCCATGGGATCCGACTGGCTACACCTTC. Amino acids: CASRPWDPTGYTF. The V gene is TRBV2, the J gene TRBJ1-2; D remains ambiguous. CDR3 length equals 13 residues. CDR1 is SNHLY, CDR2 FYNNEI, per germline. V lost 6 bases to trimming and J lost 7 bases, with 15 bases between them. Based on the CDR3 plus reference TRBV2 and TRBJ1-2, the full variable domain is EPEVTQTPSHQVTQMGQEVILRCVPISNHLYFYWYRQILGQKVEFLVSFYNNEISEKSEIFDDQFSVERPDGSNFTLKIRSTKLEDSAMYFCASRPWDPTGYTFGSGTRLTVV.

The rearrangement uses TRBV12-3 or TRBV12-4 and TRBJ1-5, with D possibly TRBD1 on 5 matching bases. Trimming shortened V by 5 bases and J by 8 bases, and 13 bases separated the two germline ends. The CDR3 covers 13 residues. The CDR3 spells CASSPGSFEPQHF. CDR3 in DNA: TGTGCCAGCAGTCCAGGGAGTTTTGAGCCCCAGCATTTT.

This clonotype showed up just a few times. This sequence joins TRBV11-2 and TRBJ2-5; D is perhaps TRBD1 (5 bases). This CDR3 region has 14 residues. Trimming took off 3 bases at V and 0 bases at J, with 8 bases between the two ends. Germline CDR1 SGHAT, CDR2 FQNNGV. The CDR3 nucleotides are TGTGCCAGCAGCTTGACAGTGCACCAAGAGACCCAGTACTTC. This sequence encodes CASSLTVHQETQYF.

V is TRBV3-1 and J is TRBJ1-1, with D unresolved. This CDR3 comprises 17 residues. Trimming cost V 0 bases and J 0 bases, with 14 bases left between them. Germline V gene data show CDR1 as LGHDT and CDR2 as YNNKEL (reference sequence). The CDR3 region is CASSQDRTETMNTEAFF. The CDR3 coding sequence is TGTGCCAGCAGCCAAGATAGGACGGAGACAATGAACACTGAAGCTTTCTTT.

This clonotype was seen repeatedly, ten times or more. V gene TRBV12-3 or TRBV12-4 combines with J gene TRBJ2-3, with D tentatively TRBD1 (6 bases). The CDR3 is 14 residues long. V was clipped by 7 bases and J by 1 base, with 12 bases between them. The CDR3 DNA is TGTGCCAGCAATGACAGGACCCGCACAGATACGCAGTATTTT. Translating it yields CASNDRTRTDTQYF.

This clonotype was counted many times. The genes are TRBV6-2 or TRBV6-3 and TRBJ2-1; unclear D gene. CDR3 length: 15 amino acids. V lost 2 bases and J 4 bases, leaving 12 bases between the germline ends. Germline V CDR1 and CDR2: MNHEY, SVGEGT. The CDR3 here is CASSYGAVTYNEQFF. The CDR3, as DNA: TGTGCCAGCAGTTACGGCGCGGTGACTTACAATGAGCAGTTCTTC.

V is TRBV2 and J is TRBJ1-5; D ambiguous. The length of the CDR3 is 14 residues. The germline gives CDR1 SNHLY, CDR2 FYNNEI. V lost 3 bases and J 0 bases, leaving 6 bases between the germline ends. CDR3 sequence reads: CASSEQDSNQPQHF. CDR3 sequence (DNA): TGTGCCAGCAGTGAGCAGGATAGCAATCAGCCCCAGCATTTT.

This clonotype showed up many times. The rearrangement joins TRBV5-1 to TRBJ2-1, with 10 nucleotides matching TRBD2. The V segment lost 2 bases and the J segment 9 bases; nucleotides outside the gene matches: 5. The CDR3 spans 14 residues. Germline lookup yields CDR1 SGHRS and CDR2 YFSETQ. The CDR3 sequence: CASSFIAGGREQFF. The DNA of the CDR3 is TGCGCCAGCAGCTTCATAGCGGGGGGTCGTGAGCAGTTCTTC. Looking up the rest from reference TRBV5-1 and TRBJ2-1 gives the full variable domain: KAGVTQTPRYLIKTRGQQVTLSCSPISGHRSVSWYQQTPGQGLQFLFEYFSETQRNKGNFPGRFSGRQFSNSRSEMNVSTLELGDSALYLCASSFIAGGREQFFGPGTRLTVL.

Regarding this clonotype: The junction does not match germline at one end; this may be a read error. The chain carries TRBV5-1 and TRBJ2-5; D is unresolved. Germline loops: CDR1 SGHRS, CDR2 YFSETQ. The CDR3 runs to 14 residues. This CDR3 is CASCLKGSRETQYF. CDR3 in DNA: TGCGCCAGCTGCTTGAAAGGAAGCAGAGAGACCCAGTACTTC.

This clonotype showed up many times. The rearrangement joins TRBV6-1 to TRBJ2-7, with D possibly matching TRBD2 (5 bases). The germline CDR1 and CDR2 sequences are MNHNS and SASEGT. The CDR3 sequence is 14 residues long. Trimming left V 5 bases short and J 4 bases short, with 15 bases between. The chain's CDR3 is CASSSEGVMYEQYF. The CDR3 region has the DNA TGTGCCAGCAGTTCTGAGGGCGTGATGTACGAGCAGTACTTC.

This clonotype was seen ten or more times. V and J are TRBV20-1 and TRBJ2-4, with D possibly matching TRBD1 (6 bases). This CDR3 has 15 amino acids. CDR1 and CDR2 from the germline V gene are DFQATT and SNEGSKA (reference sequence). Trimming took 0 bases from V and 2 from J, leaving 11 bases between them. The CDR3 DNA follows: TGCAGTGCTAGAGATGCAGGGGAGCCCAAAAACATTCAGTACTTC. It codes for CSARDAGEPKNIQYF.

This clonotype was detected only a few times. The rearrangement uses TRBV9 and TRBJ1-6, with 7 positions matching TRBD1. This CDR3 region has 15 residues. Germline V CDR1 and CDR2: SGDLS, YYNGEE. J gave up 8 bases and V 0 bases, and 5 bases lay outside the gene matches. The CDR3 spells CASSVDWDSDSPLHF. The CDR3 DNA sequence: TGTGCCAGCAGCGTAGATTGGGACAGCGATTCACCCCTCCACTTT.

The chain links TRBV6-5 to TRBJ2-7; either TRBD1 or TRBD2 may fit D (5 bases each). Germline V CDR1 and CDR2: MNHEY, SVGAGI. The V gene lost 8 bases and the J gene lost 2 bases, with 19 bases spanning the gap. This CDR3 contains 15 residues. The CDR3 region is CASSPEGHPAYEQYF. CDR3 nucleotides: TGTGCCAGCTCTCCCGAGGGGCACCCCGCCTACGAGCAGTACTTC.

This clonotype has a count of ten or more. The chain recombines TRBV6-5 with TRBJ2-7, with a weak D call TRBD2 (5 bases). Per the germline V gene, CDR1 is MNHEY and CDR2 is SVGAGI. The ends were cut back, 6 bases at V and 7 bases at J, with 13 bases in the middle. This CDR3 is built from 12 residues. The DNA of the CDR3 is TGTGCCAGCAGGTCGGCAGCGGAGGAGCAGTACTTC. This codes for CASRSAAEEQYF.

The chain recombines TRBV4-2 with TRBJ1-4; TRBD1 matches at 9 bases. The CDR3 runs to 16 residues. Germline assignment: CDR1 LGHNA and CDR2 YNFKEQ. V was pared by 3 bases and J by 5 bases, with 7 bases of the junction left unmatched. CDR3 protein: CASSHTGTGPNEKLFF. The CDR3 coding sequence is TGTGCCAGCAGCCACACAGGGACAGGGCCGAATGAAAAACTGTTTTTT.

The rearrangement joins TRBV3-1 to TRBJ2-2; TRBD1 agrees at 7 bases. The V gene's germline CDR1 is LGHDT and CDR2 YNNKEL (reference sequence). The junction had 6 bases not matched to a gene; V was cut back by 4 bases and J by 10 bases. The CDR3 runs to 13 residues. The CDR3 protein is CASSPHRGPELFF. In nucleotides, the CDR3 is TGTGCCAGCAGCCCACACAGGGGCCCGGAGCTGTTTTTT.

This clonotype showed up just a few times. J is TRBJ2-4 and V is TRBV2; a weak D match, TRBD1 (6 bases). This CDR3 region has 14 residues. Trimming removed 5 bases at V and 2 bases at J, with 10 bases between. CDR1 and CDR2 from the germline V gene are SNHLY and FYNNEI. The CDR3 loop reads CASSYRATKNIQYF. CDR3 nucleotides: TGTGCCAGCAGTTACAGGGCGACCAAAAACATTCAGTACTTC.

The sample holds many counts of this clonotype. The chain couples TRBV5-1 to TRBJ2-7; D could derive from TRBD1 or TRBD2 (5 bases each). The V end was cut by 3 bases, the J end by 2 bases, with 12 bases between. CDR3 length: 14 amino acids. Germline V CDR1 and CDR2: SGHRS, YFSETQ. As DNA, the CDR3 is TGCGCCAGCAGCTCCCTTGGGGGACCCTACGAGCAGTACTTC. It yields the protein CASSSLGGPYEQYF.

This clonotype turned up a few times. V usage is TRBV7-6 and J usage is TRBJ2-1, with D hard to call. V lost 5 bases, J lost 15 bases, and 17 bases lay in between. CDR3 length: 12 amino acids. Germline CDR1 SGHVS, CDR2 FNYEAQ. CDR3 coding DNA: TGTGCCAGCAGCCCCCGAACGGGTCTCTGGTTCTTC. This encodes CASSPRTGLWFF.

This clonotype was counted ten times or more. V and J are TRBV7-2 and TRBJ2-3, with no clear D. Germline V CDR1 and CDR2: SGHTA, FQGNSA. This CDR3 has 15 residues. The V gene lost 3 bases and the J gene lost 1 base, with 11 bases spanning the gap. The CDR3 DNA reads as TGTGCCAGCAGCTTTCGCACAACTGGCACAGATACGCAGTATTTT. Its translation is CASSFRTTGTDTQYF.